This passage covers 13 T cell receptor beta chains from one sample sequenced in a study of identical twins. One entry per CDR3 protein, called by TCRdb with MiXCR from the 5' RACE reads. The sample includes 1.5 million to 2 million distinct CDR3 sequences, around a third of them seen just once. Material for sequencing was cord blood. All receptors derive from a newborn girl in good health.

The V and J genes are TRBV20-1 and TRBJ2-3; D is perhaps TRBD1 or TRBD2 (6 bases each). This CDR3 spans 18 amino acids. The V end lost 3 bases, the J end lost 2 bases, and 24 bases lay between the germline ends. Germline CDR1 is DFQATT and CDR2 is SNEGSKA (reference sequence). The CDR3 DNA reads TGCAGTGCTAGCCCCGCAAGACTAGTTCGGGGGCCCACAGATACGCAGTATTTT. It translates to CSASPARLVRGPTDTQYF.

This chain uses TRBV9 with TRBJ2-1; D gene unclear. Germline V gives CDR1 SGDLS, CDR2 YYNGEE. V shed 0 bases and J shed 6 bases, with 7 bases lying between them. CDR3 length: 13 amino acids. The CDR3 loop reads CASSVDSANEQFF. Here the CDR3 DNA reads TGTGCCAGCAGCGTAGATTCGGCCAATGAGCAGTTCTTC. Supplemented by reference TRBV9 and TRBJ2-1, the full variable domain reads DSGVTQTPKHLITATGQRVTLRCSPRSGDLSVYWYQQSLDQGLQFLIQYYNGEERAKGNILERFSAQQFPDLHSELNLSSLELGDSALYFCASSVDSANEQFFGPGTRLTVL.

The chain's CDR3 is CASSQDTDYGYTF. In DNA form, the CDR3 reads TGCGCCAGCAGCCAAGACACAGACTATGGCTACACCTTC. The chain is built from TRBV4-1 and TRBJ1-2, with D unresolved. The CDR3 covers 13 residues. V lost 0 bases, J lost 3 bases, and 5 bases lay in between. Germline V gives CDR1 MGHRA, CDR2 YSYEKL.

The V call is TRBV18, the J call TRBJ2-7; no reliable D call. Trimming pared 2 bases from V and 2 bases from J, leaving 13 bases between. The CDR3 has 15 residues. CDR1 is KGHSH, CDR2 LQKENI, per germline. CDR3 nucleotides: TGTGCCAGCTCACCATCCCCAGCTCCGACCTACGAGCAGTACTTC. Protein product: CASSPSPAPTYEQYF.

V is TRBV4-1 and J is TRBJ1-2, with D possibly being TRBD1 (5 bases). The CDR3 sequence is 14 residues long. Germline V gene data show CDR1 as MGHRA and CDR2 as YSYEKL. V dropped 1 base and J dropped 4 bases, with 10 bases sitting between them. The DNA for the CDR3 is TGCGCCAGCAGCCAAGCCGGGGCCTTCTATGGCTACACCTTC. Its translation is CASSQAGAFYGYTF.

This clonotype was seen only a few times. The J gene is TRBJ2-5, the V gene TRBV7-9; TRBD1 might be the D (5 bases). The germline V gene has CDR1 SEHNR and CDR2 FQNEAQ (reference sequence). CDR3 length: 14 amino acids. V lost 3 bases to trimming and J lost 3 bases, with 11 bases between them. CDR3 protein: CASSFAGLKETQYF. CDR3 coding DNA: TGTGCCAGCAGCTTCGCAGGGCTCAAAGAGACCCAGTACTTC.

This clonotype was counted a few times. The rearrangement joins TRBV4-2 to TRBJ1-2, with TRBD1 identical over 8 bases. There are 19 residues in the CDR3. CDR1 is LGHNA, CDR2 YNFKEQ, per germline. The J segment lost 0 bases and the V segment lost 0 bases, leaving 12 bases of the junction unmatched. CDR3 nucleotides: TGTGCCAGCAGCCAAGATTTTTTGGCACAGGGGGGAGCTAACTATGGCTACACCTTC. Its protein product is CASSQDFLAQGGANYGYTF.

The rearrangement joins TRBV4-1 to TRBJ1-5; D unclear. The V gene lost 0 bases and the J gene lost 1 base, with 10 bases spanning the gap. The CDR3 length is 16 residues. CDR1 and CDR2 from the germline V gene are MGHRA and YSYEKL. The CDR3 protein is CASSQDWAISNQPQHF. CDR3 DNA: TGCGCCAGCAGCCAAGATTGGGCCATCAGCAATCAGCCCCAGCATTTT.

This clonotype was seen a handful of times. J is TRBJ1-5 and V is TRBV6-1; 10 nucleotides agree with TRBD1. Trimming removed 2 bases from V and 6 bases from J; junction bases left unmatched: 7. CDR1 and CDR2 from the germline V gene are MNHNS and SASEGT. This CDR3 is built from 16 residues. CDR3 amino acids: CASSEYGQGGIQPQHF. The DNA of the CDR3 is TGTGCCAGCAGTGAATATGGACAGGGGGGGATTCAGCCCCAGCATTTT.

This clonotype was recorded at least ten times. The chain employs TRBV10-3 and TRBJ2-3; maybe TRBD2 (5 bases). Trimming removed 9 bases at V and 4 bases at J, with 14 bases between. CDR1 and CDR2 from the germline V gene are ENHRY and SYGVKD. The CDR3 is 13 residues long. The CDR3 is CAIQALGSDTQYF. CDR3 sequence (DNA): TGTGCCATACAAGCACTAGGTTCAGATACGCAGTATTTT.

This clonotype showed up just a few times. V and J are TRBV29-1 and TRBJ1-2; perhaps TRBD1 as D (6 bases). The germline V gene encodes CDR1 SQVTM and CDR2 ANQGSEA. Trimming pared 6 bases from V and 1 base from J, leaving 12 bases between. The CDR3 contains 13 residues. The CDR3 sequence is CSVGAAYNYGYTF. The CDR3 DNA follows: TGCAGCGTGGGGGCAGCCTATAACTATGGCTACACCTTC.

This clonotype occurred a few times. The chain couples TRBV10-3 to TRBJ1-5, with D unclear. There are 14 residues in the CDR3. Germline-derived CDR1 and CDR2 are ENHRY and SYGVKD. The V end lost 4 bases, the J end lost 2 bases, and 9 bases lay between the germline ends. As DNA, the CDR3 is TGTGCCATCAGTGGGGGTGGTCGCAATCAGCCCCAGCATTTT. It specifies CAISGGGRNQPQHF.

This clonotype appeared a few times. The chain's CDR3 is CATRDPGRADTQYF. The CDR3, as DNA: TGTGCCACCAGGGATCCTGGGCGCGCAGATACGCAGTATTTT. The chain has TRBV10-3 and TRBJ2-3; maybe TRBD1 (5 bases). The V end was cut by 10 bases, the J end by 4 bases, with 18 bases between. This CDR3 has 14 residues. Germline CDR1 ENHRY, CDR2 SYGVKD.